The entry below describes one T cell receptor (beta chain). The antigen it binds to is not known. Base qualities are not recorded, but no much larger clone differs from it by a single base. This entry comes from a study of blood T cell repertoires in COVID-19 (dated by TCRdb to 2018 to 2020). Concerning the study at large: Samples covering the acute and convalescent phases of COVID-19 were provided by collaborators in the United States, Italy and Spain. The material from the prospective study consisted of cDNA or gDNA derived from T cells, B-cell-depleted T cells, or PBMCs. Nearly every sample came with metadata listing a de-identified subject ID, COVID-19 status, age in years and sex. The samples were drawn from the first 160 participants of the ongoing ImmuneRACE study and from over 950 subjects provided by 6 global collaborators. Where HLA class I and class II types were available, the types were taken from metadata supplied by the sample provider, not from assay-based typing. Subjects who had been exposed to COVID-19, were actively infected with it, or had recovered from it provided the deeply sampled blood TCRbeta repertoires that made up the dataset. A freely available public database, intended as a resource for researchers studying the immune response to SARS-CoV-2, is where the repertoires were released.

Trimmed from V: 1 base; trimmed from J: 7 bases; junction bases lacking a gene match: 0. CDR1 SGHAT and CDR2 FQNNGV are derived from the germline V gene. The CDR3 covers 14 residues, taking in both the cysteine and the phenylalanine. Solely the CDR3 DNA is kept, with 42 bases framed from the first base. General study outcomes and caveats: The amount of clinical and demographic metadata varied by source and participant and was provided uncurated.

TCRbeta CDR3 regions were amplified from genomic DNA using the immunoSEQ Assay, a bias-controlled multiplex PCR. Under the source paper's analysis protocol: Nucleated cell counts per sample were estimated from amplification of reference gene primers within the assay. To quantify the absolute abundance of each unique TCRbeta CDR3 rearrangement, sequence reads were collapsed and filtered. For each sample, productive Simpson clonality was calculated by taking the square root of Simpson's diversity index across productive rearrangements. The table was pulled from immuneACCESS by TCRdb, which kept in-frame rearrangements only. Such tables lose some clones; where checked, under half of the loss comes from unresolved V genes, and the rest has no known cause. V, J and clone size are taken as reported in that table, and D and trimming were inferred from the DNA itself. The sample table records 300,000 to 450,000 clones; more than 75% of these occur just once. More than 0.95% of the sample is taken by the ten largest.

Participants in the prospective study were aged about 18 to 95 years, lived in 20 to 30 United States geographic areas, and enrolled through a virtual design. Cohort assignment in the prospective study relied on participant-reported clinical history from a screening survey and a study questionnaire. ImmuneRACE Cohort 3 recovered participants were defined by two consecutive negative NP/OP PCR tests, healthcare professional clearance, or symptom resolution. Mobile phlebotomists in the prospective study collected whole blood, serum and a nasopharyngeal or oropharyngeal swab from every participant. Participants in the prospective study had the option to provide additional blood draws and questionnaires over a roughly 2-month period. Blood samples from the prospective study were shipped frozen or at room temperature prior to DNA extraction.

Sequencing input: PBMCs or T cells enriched from blood (not recorded which). This clonotype was sampled from a woman aged 18-35 years who had recovered from COVID-19. Rearrangement joined TRBV11-2 to TRBJ1-5, with 11 central nucleotides matching TRBD1. The nucleotide sequence is given as TGTGCCAGCAGCTTAGGGACAGGGGGCCAGCCCCAGCATTTT. Its product reads: CASSLGTGGQPQHF.